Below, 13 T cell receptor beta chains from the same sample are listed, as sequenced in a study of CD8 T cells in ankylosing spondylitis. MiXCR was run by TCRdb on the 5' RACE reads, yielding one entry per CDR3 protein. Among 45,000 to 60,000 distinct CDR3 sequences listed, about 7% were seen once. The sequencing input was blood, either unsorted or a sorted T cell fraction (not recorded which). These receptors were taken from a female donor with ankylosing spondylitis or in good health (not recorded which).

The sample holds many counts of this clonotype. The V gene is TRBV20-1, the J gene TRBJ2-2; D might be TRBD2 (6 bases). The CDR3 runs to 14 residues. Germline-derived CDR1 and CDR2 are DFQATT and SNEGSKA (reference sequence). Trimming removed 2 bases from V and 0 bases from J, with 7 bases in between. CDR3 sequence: CSARRTTNTGELFF. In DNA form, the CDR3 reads TGCAGTGCTAGACGGACTACGAACACCGGGGAGCTGTTTTTT.

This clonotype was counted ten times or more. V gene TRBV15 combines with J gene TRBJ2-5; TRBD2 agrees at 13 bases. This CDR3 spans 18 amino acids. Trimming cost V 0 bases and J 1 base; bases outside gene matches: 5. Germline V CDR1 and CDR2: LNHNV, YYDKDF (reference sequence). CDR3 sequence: CATSRDIGTSGAQETQYF. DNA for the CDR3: TGTGCCACCAGCAGAGATATCGGGACTAGCGGGGCCCAAGAGACCCAGTACTTC.

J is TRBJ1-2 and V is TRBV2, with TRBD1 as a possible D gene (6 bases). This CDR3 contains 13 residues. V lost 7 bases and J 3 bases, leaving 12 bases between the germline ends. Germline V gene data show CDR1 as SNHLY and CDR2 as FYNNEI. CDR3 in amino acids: CASKAGDYYGYTF. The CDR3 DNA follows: TGTGCCAGCAAGGCAGGGGATTACTATGGCTACACCTTC.

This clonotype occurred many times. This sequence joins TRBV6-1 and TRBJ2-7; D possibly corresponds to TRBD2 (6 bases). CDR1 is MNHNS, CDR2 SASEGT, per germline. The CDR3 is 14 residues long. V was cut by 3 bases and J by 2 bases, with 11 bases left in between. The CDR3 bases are TGTGCCAGCAGTGATTTTTGGGGGGCCTACGAGCAGTACGTC. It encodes CASSDFWGAYEQYV.

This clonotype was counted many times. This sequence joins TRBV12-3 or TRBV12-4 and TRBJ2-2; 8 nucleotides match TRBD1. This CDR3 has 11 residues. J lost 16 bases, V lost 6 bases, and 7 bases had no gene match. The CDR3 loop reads CASSRGQGPFF. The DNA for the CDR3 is TGTGCCAGCAGCCGAGGACAGGGCCCGTTTTTT.

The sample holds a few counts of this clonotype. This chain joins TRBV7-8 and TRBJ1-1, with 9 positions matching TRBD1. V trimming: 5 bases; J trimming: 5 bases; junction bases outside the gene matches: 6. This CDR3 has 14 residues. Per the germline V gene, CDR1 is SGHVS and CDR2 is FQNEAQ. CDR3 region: CASSLQGAITEAFF. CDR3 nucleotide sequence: TGTGCCAGCAGCCTACAGGGGGCGATTACTGAAGCTTTCTTT.

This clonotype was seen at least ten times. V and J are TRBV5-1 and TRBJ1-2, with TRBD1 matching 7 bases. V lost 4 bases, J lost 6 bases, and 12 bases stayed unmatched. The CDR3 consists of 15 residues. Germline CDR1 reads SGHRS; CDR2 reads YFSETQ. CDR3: CASSPGGGPTDGYTF. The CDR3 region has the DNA TGCGCCAGCAGCCCCGGAGGGGGCCCAACAGATGGCTACACCTTC.

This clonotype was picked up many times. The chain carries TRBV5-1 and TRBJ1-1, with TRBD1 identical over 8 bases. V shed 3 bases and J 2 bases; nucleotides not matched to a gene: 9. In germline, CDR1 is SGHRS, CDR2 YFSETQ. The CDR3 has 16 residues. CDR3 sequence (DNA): TGCGCCAGCAGCTACGGACAGGGAGGGGTCAACACTGAAGCTTTCTTT. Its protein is CASSYGQGGVNTEAFF.

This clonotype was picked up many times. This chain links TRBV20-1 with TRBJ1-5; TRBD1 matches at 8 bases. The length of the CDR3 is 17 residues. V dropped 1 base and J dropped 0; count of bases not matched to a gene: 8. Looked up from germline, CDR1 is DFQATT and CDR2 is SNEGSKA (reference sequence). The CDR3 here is CSARGTGNTYSNQPQHF. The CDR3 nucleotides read TGCAGTGCTAGAGGGACAGGGAACACTTATAGCAATCAGCCCCAGCATTTT.

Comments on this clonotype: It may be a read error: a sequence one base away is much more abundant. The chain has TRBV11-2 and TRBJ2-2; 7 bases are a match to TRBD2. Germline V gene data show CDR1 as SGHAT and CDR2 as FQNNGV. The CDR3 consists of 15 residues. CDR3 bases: TGTGTCAGCAGCATTGGGGACTATCCCACCGGGGAGCTGTTTTTT. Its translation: CVSSIGDYPTGELFF. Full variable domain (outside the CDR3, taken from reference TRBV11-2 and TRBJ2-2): EAGVAQSPRYKIIEKRQSVAFWCNPISGHATLYWYQQILGQGPKLLIQFQNNGVVDDSQLPKDRFSAERLKGVDSTLKIQPAKLEDSAVYLCVSSIGDYPTGELFFGEGSRLTVL.

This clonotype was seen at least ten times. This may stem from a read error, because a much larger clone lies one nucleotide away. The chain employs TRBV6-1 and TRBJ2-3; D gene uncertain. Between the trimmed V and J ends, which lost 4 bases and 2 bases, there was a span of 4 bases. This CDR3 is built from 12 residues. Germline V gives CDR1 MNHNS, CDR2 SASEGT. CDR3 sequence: CASSGPTDTQYF. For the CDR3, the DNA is TGTGCCAGCAGTGGCCCCACAGATACGCAGTATTTT.

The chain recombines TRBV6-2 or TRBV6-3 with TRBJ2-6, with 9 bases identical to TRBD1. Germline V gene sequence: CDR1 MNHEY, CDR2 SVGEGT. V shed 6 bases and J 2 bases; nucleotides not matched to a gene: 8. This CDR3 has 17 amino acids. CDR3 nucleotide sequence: TGTGCCAGCAGCCCTAGGACAGGGGAACCTGGGGCCAACGTCCTGACTTTC. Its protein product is CASSPRTGEPGANVLTF.

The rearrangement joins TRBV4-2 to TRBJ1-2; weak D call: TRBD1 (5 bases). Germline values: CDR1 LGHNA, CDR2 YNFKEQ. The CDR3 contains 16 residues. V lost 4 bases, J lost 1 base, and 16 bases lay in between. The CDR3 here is CASSPGASYVNYGYTF. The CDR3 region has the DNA TGTGCCAGCAGCCCCGGGGCCAGCTACGTTAACTATGGCTACACCTTC.